The entry below describes one T cell receptor (beta chain). Antigen: not known. The data were obtained in a study of cytomegalovirus exposure and HLA in healthy donors. PCR amplification relied on 60 Vbeta primers (plus 13 Jbeta primers). Sequencing was performed with immunoSEQ multiplex PCR; in TCRdb, only in-frame clones are kept and a portion is missing. Found here are roughly 120,000 clones, around 70% of them singletons; the top ten hold 5% to 7%. With 4 bases removed from V and 0 bases from J, the gap between germline ends came to 13 bases. The germline V gene encodes CDR1 SGHNT and CDR2 YYREEE (reference sequence). The CDR3 has 15 residues. Broader study findings: Donors were assumed by presence/absence analyses to have roughly uniform sequencing depth. CMV serostatus was the only immune exposure information that was available.

Sequenced input: PBMCs. The genes are TRBV5-4 and TRBJ1-1, with a possible D match to TRBD1 (6 bases). The sequence was collected from a woman in her seventies in good health and CMV-seropositive. The CDR3 region is CASSEAGALNTEAFF. The CDR3 region has the DNA TGTGCCAGCAGCGAGGCGGGGGCCTTGAACACTGAAGCTTTCTTT. Together with reference TRBV5-4 and TRBJ1-1, the CDR3 gives the full variable domain: ETGVTQSPTHLIKTRGQQVTLRCSSQSGHNTVSWYQQALGQGPQFIFQYYREEENGRGNFPPRFSGLQFPNYSSELNVNALELDDSALYLCASSEAGALNTEAFFGQGTRLTVV.